These 22 T cell receptor beta chains were sequenced from one sample in a study of T cells after yellow fever vaccination (dated by TCRdb to the late 2010s). The library was produced with 5' RACE. TCRdb shows the sequencer as Illumina HiSeq 2500. TCRdb ran its own pipeline on the public reads, namely fastp trimming at Q25 and MiXCR clone calling, and kept in-frame beta chains. Identical CDR3 protein sequences are pooled into one entry, listed with their most common genes and DNA. The sample table shows over 110,000 distinct CDR3 sequences, and 7.7% are seen once. The ten largest make up under 0.95% of the sample. This sample's treatment or condition label indicates: live attenuated yellow fever vaccine strain. The material was CD4+ T cells sorted from PBMCs, obtained 5 days after the yellow fever booster vaccination. These receptor sequences come from a man aged 25-45 years who received the YFV17D yellow fever vaccine.

This clonotype was recorded many times. The chain employs TRBV5-1 and TRBJ2-2; TRBD1 matches 8 bases. This CDR3 is built from 16 residues. Germline V CDR1 and CDR2: SGHRS, YFSETQ. The V segment lost 2 bases and the J segment 0 bases; nucleotides outside the gene matches: 3. CDR3 nucleotide sequence: TGCGCCAGCAGCTTCACAGGGGGTTCGAACACCGGGGAGCTGTTTTTT. It yields the protein CASSFTGGSNTGELFF.

This clonotype has more than one count but fewer than ten. The chain carries TRBV30 and TRBJ2-7; 10 positions match TRBD1. The V and J ends lost 8 bases and 3 bases, in that order; junction bases with no gene match: 10. Germline V gives CDR1 GTSNPN, CDR2 SVGIG (reference sequence). This CDR3 comprises 14 residues. CDR3 sequence: CAALKGTGVYEQYF. The CDR3 DNA sequence: TGTGCCGCCTTAAAAGGGACAGGGGTCTACGAGCAGTACTTC.

V and J are TRBV29-1 and TRBJ2-7, with 8 positions matching TRBD2. This CDR3 has 13 amino acids. Germline V gives CDR1 SQVTM, CDR2 ANQGSEA. With V trimmed by 4 bases and J by 2 bases, 4 bases remained unmatched. For the CDR3, the DNA is TGCAGCGTTGGAAGCGGGAGAGCCTACGAGCAGTACTTC. Residues: CSVGSGRAYEQYF.

This clonotype was observed many times. The rearrangement joins TRBV5-1 to TRBJ2-1; D is perhaps TRBD2 (6 bases). The ends were cut back, 9 bases at V and 5 bases at J, with 18 bases in the middle. The V gene's germline CDR1 is SGHRS and CDR2 YFSETQ. There are 14 residues in the CDR3. Here the CDR3 reads CAIPPPLANNEQFF. In DNA form, the CDR3 reads TGCGCCATCCCTCCGCCCCTAGCGAACAATGAGCAGTTCTTC. The whole variable domain, filled in from reference TRBV5-1 and TRBJ2-1, reads KAGVTQTPRYLIKTRGQQVTLSCSPISGHRSVSWYQQTPGQGLQFLFEYFSETQRNKGNFPGRFSGRQFSNSRSEMNVSTLELGDSALYLCAIPPPLANNEQFFGPGTRLTVL.

V gene TRBV5-6 combines with J gene TRBJ2-5; TRBD2 matches at 11 bases. Germline V gives CDR1 SGHDT, CDR2 YYEEEE. This CDR3 comprises 18 residues. J lost 5 bases, V lost 4 bases, and 16 bases had no gene match. The CDR3 DNA reads as TGTGCCAGCAGCCCCCGGCCTTTAGCGGGAGGGCCTTTGGAGACCCAGTACTTC. Translation: CASSPRPLAGGPLETQYF.

This clonotype was detected many times. This rearrangement joins TRBV12-3 or TRBV12-4 to TRBJ2-5, with 14 bases that match TRBD2. V was clipped by 5 bases and J by 5 bases; unmatched bases: 10. This CDR3 spans 17 amino acids. The CDR3 DNA sequence: TGTGCCAGCAGTCGCGGGACTAGCGGGAGAATAGATGAGACCCAGTACTTC. Translation: CASSRGTSGRIDETQYF.

This clonotype showed up many times. The chain uses TRBV30 and TRBJ2-1; D is perhaps TRBD1 (6 bases). Trimming removed 6 bases from V and 10 bases from J, with 19 bases in between. The germline CDR1 and CDR2 sequences are GTSNPN and SVGIG (reference sequence). The CDR3 spans 13 residues. The CDR3 DNA is TGTGCCTGTATGAGGCAGGGGTGGGGGGAGCAGTTCTTC. Protein sequence: CACMRQGWGEQFF.

This clonotype was seen many times. This CDR3 is CASSLGVGVSQETQYF. The CDR3 DNA follows: TGTGCCAGCAGCTTGGGCGTAGGGGTTAGCCAAGAGACCCAGTACTTC. This rearrangement joins TRBV5-8 to TRBJ2-5; maybe TRBD1 (5 bases). The germline CDR1 and CDR2 sequences are SGHTS and YDEGEE. Trimming cost V 0 bases and J 1 base, with 13 bases left between them. This CDR3 has 16 residues.

This clonotype was observed many times. The genes are TRBV14 and TRBJ1-5, with D possibly TRBD1 on 5 matching bases. The germline V and J ends were trimmed by 7 bases and 5 bases, with 9 bases remaining between them. Germline CDR1 SGHDN, CDR2 FVKESK. CDR3 length: 12 residues. This CDR3 is CASTDIHQPQHF. For the CDR3, the DNA is TGTGCCAGCACGGACATCCATCAGCCCCAGCATTTT.

This clonotype was seen at least ten times. The V and J genes are TRBV28 and TRBJ2-1, with 10 bases that match TRBD2. J gave up 6 bases and V 8 bases, and 19 bases lay outside the gene matches. This CDR3 contains 18 residues. From germline, CDR1 is MDHEN and CDR2 SYDVKM. In DNA, the CDR3 is TGTGCCAGCGGTTGGGCTAGCGGGAGTAAGTCCCTAGGCAATGAGCAGTTCTTC. Residues: CASGWASGSKSLGNEQFF.

This clonotype was picked up many times. The chain joins TRBV6-5 to TRBJ2-2; weak D call: TRBD2 (6 bases). Between the trimmed V and J ends, which lost 0 bases and 8 bases, there was a span of 7 bases. Germline assignment: CDR1 MNHEY and CDR2 SVGAGI. The CDR3 extends over 13 amino acids. The CDR3 region has the DNA TGTGCCAGCAGTTACTCGGGGGGAGGGGAGCTGTTTTTT. Its protein product is CASSYSGGGELFF.

In this sample, this clonotype turned up a few times. The chain joins TRBV20-1 to TRBJ2-2, with TRBD1 matching 7 bases. The CDR3 length is 14 residues. Per the germline V gene, CDR1 is DFQATT and CDR2 is SNEGSKA (reference sequence). Losses at the gene ends were 6 bases for V and 4 bases for J; bases not matched to a gene: 8. CDR3 nucleotides: TGCAGTGCCACAGGGGTCCGGTCCACCGGGGAGCTGTTTTTT. Its protein product is CSATGVRSTGELFF.

This clonotype was picked up many times. The V call is TRBV20-1, the J call TRBJ2-2; D is perhaps TRBD1 (5 bases). V was pared by 0 bases and J by 3 bases, with 17 bases between. Germline assignment: CDR1 DFQATT and CDR2 SNEGSKA (reference sequence). The CDR3 totals 17 residues. The CDR3 region is CSARDPRKGLDTGELFF. In nucleotides, the CDR3 is TGCAGTGCTAGAGATCCCCGGAAGGGGCTGGACACCGGGGAGCTGTTTTTT.

Of note for this clonotype: With a much larger clone just one base away, this may be a read error. The chain employs TRBV16 and TRBJ2-7; TRBD1 matches 7 bases. The CDR3 is 15 residues long. CDR1 and CDR2 from the germline V gene are KGHSY and FQNENV. CDR3 DNA: TGTGCCTGCAGCCCTGAGAGACAGGGCTCCTACGAGCAGTACTTC. Protein product: CACSPERQGSYEQYF. The whole variable domain, filled in from reference TRBV16 and TRBJ2-7, reads GEEVAQTPKHLVRGEGQKAKLYCAPIKGHSYVFWYQQVLKNEFKFLISFQNENVFDETGMPKERFSAKCLPNSPCSLEIQATKLEDSAVYFCACSPERQGSYEQYFGPGTRLTVT.

This clonotype was counted at least ten times. The chain has TRBV29-1 and TRBJ2-7, with 8 bases aligning to TRBD2. V shed 7 bases, J shed 3 bases, and the junction held 11 bases outside the gene matches. Germline V lookup: CDR1 SQVTM, CDR2 ANQGSEA. This CDR3 is 14 amino acids long. Here the CDR3 DNA reads TGCAGCGCCAACGTCGGCGGGGGGTTCTACGAGCAGTACTTC. Translation: CSANVGGGFYEQYF.

At least ten counts were recorded for this clonotype. This rearrangement joins TRBV7-9 to TRBJ2-7; possibly TRBD2 for D (5 bases). V lost 2 bases to trimming and J lost 7 bases, with 9 bases between them. CDR1 and CDR2 (germline): SEHNR, FQNEAQ (reference sequence). The CDR3 totals 12 residues. CDR3 loop: CASSLTSGEQYF. The CDR3 region has the DNA TGTGCCAGCAGCTTAACGAGCGGAGAGCAGTACTTC.

This clonotype was seen repeatedly, ten times or more. V usage is TRBV15 and J usage is TRBJ2-1; TRBD2 matches 7 bases. The CDR3 covers 17 residues. Germline CDR1 LNHNV, CDR2 YYDKDF (reference sequence). The V segment lost 6 bases and the J segment 7 bases; nucleotides outside the gene matches: 18. CDR3: CATSRGTGGVLVNEQFF. DNA for the CDR3: TGTGCCACCAGTCGAGGGACGGGGGGAGTATTAGTAAATGAGCAGTTCTTC. Full variable domain (remainder filled in from reference TRBV15 and TRBJ2-1): DAMVIQNPRYQVTQFGKPVTLSCSQTLNHNVMYWYQQKSSQAPKLLFHYYDKDFNNEADTPDNFQSRRPNTSFCFLDIRSPGLGDTAMYLCATSRGTGGVLVNEQFFGPGTRLTVL.

This clonotype came up many times. This chain connects TRBV28 to TRBJ2-7, with 8 bases lining up with TRBD1. The germline CDR1 and CDR2 sequences are MDHEN and SYDVKM. The CDR3 consists of 19 residues. Trimming cost V 6 bases and J 2 bases; bases outside gene matches: 21. The CDR3 here is CASRGRARGLLAVTYEQYF. The CDR3 DNA is TGTGCCAGCAGGGGACGGGCCAGGGGGCTCCTTGCTGTTACCTACGAGCAGTACTTC. Complete variable domain (other parts from reference TRBV28 and TRBJ2-7): DVKVTQSSRYLVKRTGEKVFLECVQDMDHENMFWYRQDPGLGLRLIYFSYDVKMKEKGDIPEGYSVSREKKERFSLILESASTNQTSMYLCASRGRARGLLAVTYEQYFGPGTRLTVT.

A few counts support this clonotype. The chain is built from TRBV29-1 and TRBJ2-3; 7 nucleotides line up with TRBD1. This CDR3 is 12 amino acids long. Per germline, CDR1 SQVTM and CDR2 ANQGSEA. Trimming at V came to 7 bases and at J to 1 base, leaving 2 bases not matched to a gene. CDR3 bases: TGCAGCGGGGACAGAGGCACAGATACGCAGTATTTT. Translated, it gives CSGDRGTDTQYF.

In this sample, this clonotype turned up many times. The chain has TRBV6-1 and TRBJ2-3; D perhaps matches TRBD1 (5 bases). Looked up from germline, CDR1 is MNHNS and CDR2 is SASEGT. The germline V and J ends were trimmed by 8 bases and 2 bases, with 11 bases remaining between them. The CDR3 is 13 residues long. For the CDR3, the DNA is TGTGCCAGCCATACAGGCAACACAGATACGCAGTATTTT. Translated, it gives CASHTGNTDTQYF.

This clonotype was seen repeatedly, ten times or more. This rearrangement joins TRBV10-3 to TRBJ2-1; D not resolved. Trimming removed 0 bases from V and 4 bases from J, with 4 bases in between. Germline V gives CDR1 ENHRY, CDR2 SYGVKD. The length of the CDR3 is 13 residues. In DNA form, the CDR3 reads TGTGCCATCAGTGAGTCGGCATACAATGAGCAGTTCTTC. Amino acids: CAISESAYNEQFF.

This clonotype occurred many times. V gene TRBV7-8 combines with J gene TRBJ2-7; possibly TRBD1 or TRBD2 for D (5 bases each). The V end was cut by 7 bases, the J end by 2 bases, with 15 bases between. Germline values: CDR1 SGHVS, CDR2 FQNEAQ. This CDR3 has 14 residues. The CDR3 loop reads CASTGAEIPYEQYF. The DNA of the CDR3 is TGTGCCAGCACCGGGGCCGAGATTCCCTACGAGCAGTACTTC.